The 30 T cell receptor beta chains reported below all come from one sample, sequenced in a study of shared clonotypes between healthy human individuals. Profiling relied on immunoSEQ multiplex PCR, and the TCRdb table lists in-frame clones only, not all of them. The table lists about 180,000 clones, 90% to 95% of them singletons. What was sequenced was naive CD4+ T cells sorted from blood. The subset denotes: CD45RA+ positively selected. Receptor source: a woman aged 30 to 39 in good health.

The V and J genes are TRBV28 and TRBJ1-5, with 7 bases lining up with TRBD1. The ends lost 5 bases at V and 4 bases at J; junction bases unmatched: 17. This CDR3 has 18 amino acids. Germline V lookup: CDR1 MDHEN, CDR2 SYDVKM. CDR3 protein: CASSAPPGQRPVNQPQHF. The CDR3 DNA sequence: TGTGCCAGCAGTGCCCCCCCGGGACAGAGACCGGTAAATCAGCCCCAGCATTTT.

The chain is built from TRBV30 and TRBJ2-5, with D maybe TRBD1 (8 bases). CDR1 is GTSNPN and CDR2 is SVGIG in the germline V gene (reference sequence). Between the trimmed V and J ends, which lost 5 bases and 11 bases, there was a span of 15 bases. The length of the CDR3 is 11 residues. Here the CDR3 reads CAWGRGREQYF. CDR3 sequence (DNA): TGTGCCTGGGGCAGGGGGCGGGAGCAGTACTTC.

The gene calls are TRBV28 and TRBJ1-1; D remains unclear. Germline values: CDR1 MDHEN, CDR2 SYDVKM. CDR3 size: 13 residues. V shed 2 bases and J shed 5 bases, with 9 bases lying between them. CDR3 coding DNA: TGTGCCAGCAGTTTAGTCGGGGTTACTGAAGCTTTCTTT. Encoded protein: CASSLVGVTEAFF.

This clone was detected once. The chain employs TRBV10-3 and TRBJ1-2; 7 bases line up with TRBD1. V was clipped by 6 bases and J by 3 bases; unmatched bases: 4. The CDR3 covers 13 residues. From germline, CDR1 is ENHRY and CDR2 SYGVKD. In DNA form, the CDR3 reads TGTGCCATCAGGTATACAGGGGACTATGGCTACACCTTC. This gives the protein CAIRYTGDYGYTF.

This chain links TRBV6-5 with TRBJ1-2; 8 bases are a match to TRBD1. Germline-derived CDR1 and CDR2 are MNHEY and SVGAGI. After removal of 4 bases from V and 4 bases from J, the junction contained 8 bases not matched to a gene. This CDR3 spans 15 amino acids. The CDR3 DNA reads TGTGCCAGCAGTTTTACAGGGGGGCCTACCTATGGCTACACCTTC. Protein sequence: CASSFTGGPTYGYTF.

The chain combines TRBV19 with TRBJ2-1; a weak D match, TRBD1 (6 bases). Trimming removed 4 bases at V and 4 bases at J, with 17 bases between. The CDR3 runs to 16 residues. Germline loops: CDR1 LNHDA, CDR2 SQIVND (reference sequence). In DNA, the CDR3 is TGTGCCAGTAGTACAAAAACAGGGACCCTATACAATGAGCAGTTCTTC. Its protein is CASSTKTGTLYNEQFF.

V and J are TRBV28 and TRBJ1-2, with 7 bases aligning to TRBD1. The CDR3 is 16 residues long. CDR1 and CDR2 from the germline V gene are MDHEN and SYDVKM. With 3 bases clipped from V and 0 bases from J, the junction kept 7 bases outside the gene matches. In DNA form, the CDR3 reads TGTGCCAGCAGTTTCCAGGGGGGACCTTCTAACTATGGCTACACCTTC. Amino acids: CASSFQGGPSNYGYTF.

This chain joins TRBV28 and TRBJ1-6; D perhaps matches TRBD1 (5 bases). The V gene's germline CDR1 is MDHEN and CDR2 SYDVKM. V lost 1 base and J 10 bases, leaving 11 bases between the germline ends. The CDR3 totals 14 residues. The chain's CDR3 is CASSLLPEGSPLHF. Here the CDR3 DNA reads TGTGCCAGCAGTTTATTGCCTGAGGGGTCACCCCTCCACTTT.

The gene calls are TRBV19 and TRBJ2-3; D remains ambiguous. In germline, CDR1 is LNHDA, CDR2 SQIVND (reference sequence). Trimming pared 5 bases from V and 6 bases from J, leaving 12 bases between. This CDR3 is 13 amino acids long. The CDR3, as DNA: TGTGCCAGTAGTGTCCGAGAAGCCGATACGCAGTATTTT. Protein product: CASSVREADTQYF.

The chain has TRBV6-1 and TRBJ1-1; D is ambiguous. Trimming took 7 bases from V and 5 from J, leaving 14 bases between them. This CDR3 comprises 13 residues. CDR1 and CDR2 from the germline V gene are MNHNS and SASEGT. The CDR3: CASTPGRVTEAFF. The CDR3 DNA reads as TGTGCCAGCACCCCGGGGAGGGTAACTGAAGCTTTCTTT.

V usage is TRBV4-1 and J usage is TRBJ1-4; the D gene is possibly TRBD1 (6 bases). Germline V gene sequence: CDR1 MGHRA, CDR2 YSYEKL. The CDR3 totals 17 residues. V lost 1 base to trimming and J lost 5 bases, with 17 bases between them. CDR3 loop: CASSQGRGGAVNEKLFF. CDR3 coding DNA: TGCGCCAGCAGCCAAGGACGGGGGGGCGCGGTGAATGAAAAACTGTTTTTT.

This chain links TRBV6-5 with TRBJ2-7; TRBD1 might be the D (6 bases). Trimming took off 5 bases at V and 6 bases at J, with 14 bases between the two ends. Germline CDR1 and CDR2: MNHEY and SVGAGI. The CDR3 extends over 13 amino acids. The CDR3 spells CASSTTRGGEQYF. CDR3 coding DNA: TGTGCCAGCAGTACCACTCGAGGGGGCGAGCAGTACTTC.

A single count supports this clone. The chain recombines TRBV28 with TRBJ1-5; TRBD1 is a possible D gene (6 bases). The V end lost 2 bases, the J end lost 6 bases, and 11 bases lay between the germline ends. The CDR3 runs 14 residues. The germline CDR1 and CDR2 sequences are MDHEN and SYDVKM. CDR3 protein: CASSLPGGRQPQHF. CDR3 nucleotide sequence: TGTGCCAGCAGTTTACCGGGGGGGCGTCAGCCCCAGCATTTT.

This clone was seen once. The chain links TRBV20-1 to TRBJ2-7, with a tentative D call TRBD1 (5 bases). CDR3 length: 11 residues. From germline, CDR1 is DFQATT and CDR2 SNEGSKA (reference sequence). V lost 6 bases, J lost 3 bases, and 9 bases lay in between. The DNA of the CDR3 is TGCAGTGCCCAGGGAAGCTACGAGCAGTACTTC. This gives the protein CSAQGSYEQYF.

This chain uses TRBV11-2 with TRBJ2-7, with D perhaps TRBD2 (5 bases). Germline loops: CDR1 SGHAT, CDR2 FQNNGV. The CDR3 length is 12 residues. Trimming took 5 bases from V and 6 from J, leaving 11 bases between them. CDR3 amino acids: CASSGGRSEQYF. The CDR3, as DNA: TGTGCCAGCAGCGGAGGACGTAGCGAGCAGTACTTC.

This chain joins TRBV19 and TRBJ2-5, with a weak D call TRBD1 (6 bases). The J call may be wrong; the DNA end is better matched by TRBJ2-7. The length of the CDR3 is 15 residues. Germline CDR1 reads LNHDA; CDR2 reads SQIVND (reference sequence). CDR3 protein: CASSIQGSRVGEQYF. CDR3 DNA: TGTGCCAGTAGTATACAGGGGTCAAGGGTGGGCGAGCAGTACTTC.

The J gene is TRBJ2-7, the V gene TRBV7-9; no definite D call. Germline V gives CDR1 SEHNR, CDR2 FQNEAQ (reference sequence). The CDR3 loop spans 16 amino acids. Trimming took 5 bases from V and 3 from J, leaving 20 bases between them. The CDR3 spells CASSPDFRSVFYEQYF. CDR3 DNA sequence: TGTGCCAGCAGCCCGGATTTTAGGTCGGTGTTCTACGAGCAGTACTTC.

The chain combines TRBV4-1 with TRBJ2-5, with D tentatively TRBD1 or TRBD2 (5 bases each). With 0 bases removed from V and 9 bases from J, the gap between germline ends came to 14 bases. In germline, CDR1 is MGHRA, CDR2 YSYEKL. This CDR3 contains 14 residues. The CDR3, as DNA: TGCGCCAGCAGCCAAGAGGGGACCCCCTTGGCCCAGTACTTC. It yields the protein CASSQEGTPLAQYF.

J is TRBJ2-6 and V is TRBV30; no definite D call. V was cut by 0 bases and J by 2 bases, with 17 bases left in between. Germline V gives CDR1 GTSNPN, CDR2 SVGIG (reference sequence). The CDR3 has 18 amino acids. The CDR3 spells CAWSVGLGGRPGANVLTF. Written as DNA, the CDR3 is TGTGCCTGGAGTGTAGGGCTGGGCGGCCGCCCTGGGGCCAACGTCCTGACTTTC.

J is TRBJ1-1 and V is TRBV28, with TRBD1 as a possible D gene (6 bases). The germline gives CDR1 MDHEN, CDR2 SYDVKM. The CDR3 totals 14 residues. The V end was cut by 4 bases, the J end by 4 bases, with 13 bases between. CDR3 in DNA: TGTGCCAGCAGTTCCTCAGGGGAGGCCACTGAAGCTTTCTTT. This gives the protein CASSSSGEATEAFF.

The rearrangement joins TRBV2 to TRBJ2-7, with D unresolved. The germline CDR1 and CDR2 sequences are SNHLY and FYNNEI. V dropped 3 bases and J dropped 7 bases, with 10 bases sitting between them. The CDR3 is made up of 12 amino acids. The CDR3 region is CASSELGTEQYF. The CDR3 DNA is TGTGCCAGCAGTGAGTTAGGAACGGAGCAGTACTTC.

The genes are TRBV27 and TRBJ1-2; D is perhaps TRBD1 (6 bases). Trimming removed 3 bases from V and 4 bases from J, with 15 bases in between. Germline CDR1 is MNHEY and CDR2 is SMNVEV (reference sequence). This CDR3 is 15 amino acids long. CDR3 sequence: CASSFDRGRVYGYTF. The CDR3 region has the DNA TGTGCCAGCAGTTTTGACCGGGGGCGAGTCTATGGCTACACCTTC.

This clone was seen just once. This chain links TRBV6-6 with TRBJ2-7, with D possibly matching TRBD1 (6 bases). Germline lookup yields CDR1 MNHNY and CDR2 SVGAGI (reference sequence). This CDR3 contains 15 residues. Trimming left V 0 bases short and J 1 base short, with 10 bases between. The CDR3: CASSYSQGQSYEQYF. Here the CDR3 DNA reads TGTGCCAGCAGTTACTCGCAGGGGCAGTCCTACGAGCAGTACTTC.

This chain links TRBV6-5 with TRBJ2-7, with TRBD1 identical over 10 bases. Trimming removed 6 bases from V and 3 bases from J; junction bases left unmatched: 8. The CDR3 loop spans 15 amino acids. Germline-derived CDR1 and CDR2 are MNHEY and SVGAGI. This CDR3 is CASRAPGQGIYEQYF. As DNA, the CDR3 is TGTGCCAGCAGAGCCCCGGGACAGGGGATCTACGAGCAGTACTTC.

The V gene is TRBV18, the J gene TRBJ2-7; TRBD2 might be the D (6 bases). The germline V and J ends were trimmed by 0 bases and 2 bases, with 11 bases remaining between them. The CDR3 sequence is 15 residues long. Germline V gives CDR1 KGHSH, CDR2 LQKENI. CDR3 in amino acids: CASSPPGLFPYEQYF. The CDR3 region has the DNA TGTGCCAGCTCACCACCGGGACTTTTCCCCTACGAGCAGTACTTC.

The rearrangement uses TRBV6-1 and TRBJ2-5, with D possibly TRBD1 on 5 matching bases. This CDR3 spans 14 amino acids. Germline CDR1 reads MNHNS; CDR2 reads SASEGT. V was pared by 1 base and J by 1 base, with 7 bases between. For the CDR3, the DNA is TGTGCCAGCAGTGAAGGACAGTTCCAAGAGACCCAGTACTTC. Protein: CASSEGQFQETQYF.

The J gene is TRBJ1-1, the V gene TRBV5-1; 7 nucleotides agree with TRBD1. Germline loops: CDR1 SGHRS, CDR2 YFSETQ. The CDR3 spans 16 residues. V trimming: 7 bases; J trimming: 1 base; junction bases outside the gene matches: 13. The CDR3 DNA sequence: TGCGCCAGCGGACGCACGGCAGGGGGGCGGAACACTGAAGCTTTCTTT. Protein: CASGRTAGGRNTEAFF.

This chain uses TRBV27 with TRBJ2-7; 10 nucleotides align to TRBD2. Germline V gene lookup returns CDR1 MNHEY and CDR2 SMNVEV (reference sequence). V lost 5 bases and J lost 0; bases outside the gene matches: 7. The CDR3 is 16 amino acids. CDR3 nucleotide sequence: TGTGCCAGCAGTCCACGCGGGACTAGCGACTCCTACGAGCAGTACTTC. Translating gives CASSPRGTSDSYEQYF.

The chain couples TRBV5-8 to TRBJ1-1; D is possibly TRBD1 (5 bases). The CDR3 extends over 12 amino acids. Trimming removed 1 base at V and 4 bases at J, with 5 bases between. Germline loops: CDR1 SGHTS, CDR2 YDEGEE. CDR3 sequence reads: CASSLRGTEAFF. DNA for the CDR3: TGTGCCAGCAGCTTGAGGGGCACTGAAGCTTTCTTT. Supplemented by reference TRBV5-8 and TRBJ1-1, the full variable domain reads EAGVTQSPTHLIKTRGQQATLRCSPISGHTSVYWYQQALGLGLQFLLWYDEGEERNRGNFPPRFSGRQFPNYSSELNVNALELEDSALYLCASSLRGTEAFFGQGTRLTVV.

In DNA form, the CDR3 reads TGTGCCAGCAGCTTAGATGTTAGGCAGGGAGCTGGCTACACCTTC. This encodes CASSLDVRQGAGYTF. V and J are TRBV11-2 and TRBJ1-2; D might be TRBD1 (5 bases). Germline V gene sequence: CDR1 SGHAT, CDR2 FQNNGV. The CDR3 contains 15 residues. V lost 0 bases, J lost 7 bases, and 15 bases lay in between.